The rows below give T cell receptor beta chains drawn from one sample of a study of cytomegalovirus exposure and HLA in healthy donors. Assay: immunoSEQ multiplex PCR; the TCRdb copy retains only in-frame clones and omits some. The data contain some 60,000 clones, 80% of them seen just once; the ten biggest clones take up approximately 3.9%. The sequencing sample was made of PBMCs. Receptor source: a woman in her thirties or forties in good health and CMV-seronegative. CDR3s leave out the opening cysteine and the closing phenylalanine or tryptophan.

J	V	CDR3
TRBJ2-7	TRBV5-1	ASSPTGYEQY
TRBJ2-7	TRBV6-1	ASSEWSGDEQY
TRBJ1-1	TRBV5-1	ASSLERPGQAAFMGAF
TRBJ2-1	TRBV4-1	ASRRKGDSQSSYNEQF
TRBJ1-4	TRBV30	AWSNPTGANEKLF
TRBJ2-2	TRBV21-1	ASTKGWGPGELF
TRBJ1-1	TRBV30	AWSGLDTEAF
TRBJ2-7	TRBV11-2	ASSLVSPSPQY
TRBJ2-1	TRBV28	ASSLLSNEQF
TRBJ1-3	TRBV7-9	ASSLFGFGNTIY
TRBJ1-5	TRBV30	AWNRGGDRQPQH
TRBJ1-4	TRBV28	ASRQQVINEKLF
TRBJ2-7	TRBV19	ASRRFPGQSYEQY
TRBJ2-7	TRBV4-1	ASSPLGQGQGSGEQY
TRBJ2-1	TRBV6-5	ASSYFSGNEQF
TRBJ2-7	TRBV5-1	ASSPGTARSYEQY
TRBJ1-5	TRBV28	ASSLTRQPQH
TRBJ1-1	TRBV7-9	ASSLGGRDTEAF
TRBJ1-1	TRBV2	ASTVDRGSTEAF
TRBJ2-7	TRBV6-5	ASSNSGASSYEQY
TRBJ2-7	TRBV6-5	ATQLAGGLY
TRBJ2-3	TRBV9	ASSVTAMGTSTDTQY